The sample holds many counts of the clone carrying this T cell receptor beta chain. The data stem from a study of T-cell reconstitution after alpha-beta-depleted transplantation in children. This sample's TCRbeta library carried unique molecular identifier barcodes. TCRdb re-derived calls from the PCR reads in MiXCR, one entry per CDR3 protein. The sample yields about 120,000 distinct CDR3 sequences, 9% to 12% seen once. There are 15 residues in the CDR3. Germline CDR1 ENHRY, CDR2 SYGVKD. Trimming took 0 bases from V and 6 from J, leaving 11 bases between them. This chain links TRBV10-3 with TRBJ1-4; D not certain. This sequence originates from a human donor who donated a stem cell graft to a child with acute lymphoblastic leukemia. Sequencing used PBMCs from the stem cell graft donor, obtained from the stem cell graft. The CDR3 coding sequence is TGTGCCATCAGTGAGTCGGGCAGCACTTATGAAAAACTGTTTTTT. It yields the protein CAISESGSTYEKLFF.